The 17 T cell receptor delta chains below all came from one sample that was sequenced in a study of gamma-delta chains in newborns, infants, children. TCRdb reprocessed the reads using CATT. The sample includes 5,400 or so delta-chain clones, less than 20% of them seen just once. Sequences were obtained from blood. The source of these receptors is a child who was a newborn, infant or young child, either healthy, febrile or measles-vaccinated (not recorded which).

The rearrangement uses TRDV3 and TRDJ1; D call uncertain. As TCRdb names no J gene, one was assigned here on the basis of a DNA match to germline. V lost 0 bases, J lost 6 bases, and 29 bases lay in between. CDR3 length: 18 amino acids. Germline CDR1 reads TVYSNPD; CDR2 reads GDNSRS (reference sequence). CDR3 DNA sequence: TGTGCCTTTAGGGTGCCTCCCCGGGGCCAAACGCGGGGTTATAAACTCATCTTT. This gives the protein CAFRVPPRGQTRGYKLIF. The complete variable domain, with remaining parts taken from reference TRDV3 and TRDJ1, reads CDKVTQSSPDQTVASGSEVVLLCTYDTVYSNPDLFWYRIRPDYSFQFVFYGDNSRSEGADFTQGRFSVKHILTQKAFHLVISPVRTEDSATYYCAFRVPPRGQTRGYKLIFGKGTRVTVEP.

Although no V gene was called, TRDJ3 is the J gene; the D segment call TRDD3 is taken from the table without a DNA check. The CDR3 extends over 20 amino acids. The CDR3 DNA follows: TGTGCCTGTGACCCCATACTGGGGGACCGCAGCTCCTGGGACACCCGACAGATGTTTTTC. This encodes CACDPILGDRSSWDTRQMFF.

The genes are TRDV2 and TRDJ3; TRDD3 aligns across 11 bases. J lost 1 base, V lost 3 bases, and 7 bases had no gene match. The CDR3 is 19 residues long. Germline V lookup: CDR1 GEAIGNYY, CDR2 EKD. CDR3 DNA sequence: TGTGCCTGTGACGCGGTGGGGGATACGCATTCCTGGGACACCCGACAGATGTTTTTC. As protein: CACDAVGDTHSWDTRQMFF.

This clone was recorded a few times. One end of the junction fails to match germline, which may point to a read error. The genes are TRDV2 and TRDJ3, with 8 bases matching TRDD3. The V gene's germline CDR1 is GEAIGNYY and CDR2 EKD. This CDR3 comprises 18 residues. In nucleotides, the CDR3 is TGTGCCTGTGACACCGCTGGGGGAGACTCCTGGGACACCCGACGGATGTTTTTC. It is translated as CACDTAGGDSWDTRRMFF.

Judged by abundance, this clone is medium-sized (0.01 to 0.1%). The chain combines TRDV2 with TRDJ3; 11 bases are a match to TRDD3. Germline V gene lookup returns CDR1 GEAIGNYY and CDR2 EKD. The junction had 14 bases not matched to a gene; V was cut back by 0 bases and J by 2 bases. The CDR3 sequence is 22 residues long. This CDR3 is CACDTPDGGYAVSPWDTRQMFF. The DNA of the CDR3 is TGTGCCTGTGACACCCCTGATGGGGGATACGCGGTTAGCCCCTGGGACACCCGACAGATGTTTTTC.

A note on this clone: A much larger clonotype is one base distant, so this may be a read error. The chain employs TRDV2 and TRDJ1; 9 bases are shared with TRDD3. The length of the CDR3 is 17 residues. CDR1 and CDR2 from the germline V gene are GEAIGNYY and EKD. The CDR3 here is CACDTLSVLGDTDKPIF. For the CDR3, the DNA is TGTGCCTGTGACACCCTCTCCGTACTGGGGGACACCGATAAACCCATCTTT.

In this sample, this clone is medium-sized. At the DNA level, this CDR3 is encoded by other sequences in the same sample as well. V gene TRDV2 combines with J gene TRDJ3; TRDD3 matches at 7 bases. TCRdb offers no J gene call, so here the DNA was matched to germline to obtain one. CDR3 length: 21 amino acids. In germline, CDR1 is GEAIGNYY, CDR2 EKD. V gave up 0 bases and J gave up 0 bases; unmatched junction bases: 13. The CDR3 spells CACDTGGGFPASSWDTRQMFF. The CDR3, as DNA: TGTGCCTGTGACACCGGCGGGGGATTTCCTGCGAGCTCCTGGGACACCCGACAGATGTTTTTC.

This clone is deemed medium-sized (0.01 to 0.1%). The chain uses TRDV1 and TRDJ1, with 11 bases matching TRDD3. Germline values: CDR1 TSWWSYY, CDR2 QGS. This CDR3 is 19 amino acids long. After removal of 3 bases from V and 4 bases from J, the junction contained 16 bases not matched to a gene. The CDR3 DNA is TGTGCTCTTGGGGATCCCACCCTACGCTGGGGGATACAAGACGATAAACTCATCTTT. Amino acid sequence: CALGDPTLRWGIQDDKLIF.

J is TRDJ1 and V is TRDV1, with 11 bases identical to TRDD3. The J gene is not listed in TCRdb, so it was assigned here from a DNA match to germline. Germline CDR1 reads TSWWSYY; CDR2 reads QGS. The CDR3 has 23 amino acids. Trimming removed 0 bases from V and 3 bases from J; junction bases left unmatched: 24. Written as DNA, the CDR3 is TGTGCTCTTGGGGAACTTTACCTACCAACTTTAATGGGGGATACGCCAAACGCCGATAAACTCATCTTT. It translates to CALGELYLPTLMGDTPNADKLIF.

Of note for this clone: A junction boundary mismatches the germline segment, possibly from a read error. This chain joins TRDV1 and TRDJ2, with 10 bases fitting TRDD3. TCRdb is silent on the J gene; assignment here came from matching the DNA to germline. The CDR3 consists of 21 residues. Germline lookup yields CDR1 TSWWSYY and CDR2 QGS. The CDR3 sequence: CAIGERLWWGIPVTLTAQLFF. In DNA form, the CDR3 reads TGTGCTATTGGGGAACGGCTGTGGTGGGGGATACCGGTCACTTTGACAGCACAACTCTTCTTT.

The genes are TRDV2 and TRDJ1; 7 nucleotides line up with TRDD3. The CDR3 has 15 residues. CDR1 GEAIGNYY and CDR2 EKD come from the germline V gene. V lost 0 bases, J lost 7 bases, and 10 bases stayed unmatched. CDR3 DNA sequence: TGTGCCTGTGACACCGTGGGGGAAAGGGATGGTAAACTCATCTTT. The encoded protein is CACDTVGERDGKLIF.

This clone ranks as medium-sized. One end of the junction does not line up with germline, which may come from a read error. This chain joins TRDV2 and TRDJ1, with 9 positions matching TRDD3. CDR3 length equals 17 residues. Germline V gene data show CDR1 as GEAIGNYY and CDR2 as EKD. The CDR3 DNA sequence: TGTGCCTGTGACGCTTTACTGGGGGACCCGTACACCGATAAACACATCTTT. Its protein is CACDALLGDPYTDKHIF.

The genes are TRDV2 and TRDJ2; 13 nucleotides match TRDD3. The CDR3 is made up of 18 amino acids. Per germline, CDR1 GEAIGNYY and CDR2 EKD. V lost 1 base and J lost 1; bases outside the gene matches: 5. The CDR3, as DNA: TGTGCCTGTGACACGATTACTGGGGGATACGGTTTGACAGCACAACTCTTCTTT. Translated, it gives CACDTITGGYGLTAQLFF.

Within the sample, this clone is large. The chain recombines TRDV2 with TRDJ2; 9 bases are shared with TRDD3. The J segment lost 0 bases and the V segment lost 0 bases, leaving 1 base of the junction unmatched. Germline CDR1 is GEAIGNYY and CDR2 is EKD. This CDR3 is built from 16 residues. The CDR3 protein is CACDTVGDTLTAQLFF. CDR3 in DNA: TGTGCCTGTGACACCGTGGGGGATACTTTGACAGCACAACTCTTCTTT.

The table lists this clone with a few counts. The CDR3 here is CACDGVGWGIAYTDKLIF. The CDR3 nucleotides read TGTGCCTGTGACGGTGTCGGGTGGGGGATCGCGTACACCGATAAACTCATCTTT. The V and J genes are TRDV2 and TRDJ1; 8 bases are a match to TRDD3. Germline trimming cut 3 bases from V and 0 bases from J; bases unmatched to any gene: 14. CDR3 length: 18 amino acids. Germline values: CDR1 GEAIGNYY, CDR2 EKD.

The chain recombines TRDV2 with TRDJ1, with TRDD3 as a possible D gene (7 bases). Germline lookup yields CDR1 GEAIGNYY and CDR2 EKD. This CDR3 contains 19 residues. Trimming removed 0 bases at V and 1 base at J, with 23 bases between. The DNA of the CDR3 is TGTGCCTGTGACACCGTTCCTATACTGAGGGATACAACCACCGATAAACTCATCTTT. This codes for CACDTVPILRDTTTDKLIF.

This clone was observed a handful of times. Different DNA sequences within this sample yield the same CDR3. The chain couples TRDV1 to TRDJ1, with 10 positions matching TRDD3. The trim removed 3 bases at V and 0 bases at J, leaving 31 bases unmatched. The CDR3 runs 25 residues. Per germline, CDR1 TSWWSYY and CDR2 QGS. CDR3: CALGDLPRGSGGYTSFPLYTDKLIF. The CDR3 nucleotides are TGTGCTCTTGGGGACCTTCCGCGCGGTAGTGGGGGATACACTTCTTTCCCTTTATACACCGATAAACTCATCTTT.